These T cell receptor beta chains were read from a single sample in a study of T-cell memory formation after mild COVID-19. TCRdb reprocessed the 5' RACE reads with MiXCR, giving one entry per CDR3 protein. The repertoire consists of about 84,000 distinct CDR3 sequences, with roughly 13% occurring once and the leading ten covering 31%. The sequencing input was PBMCs or a T cell subset sorted from them (not recorded which). These receptors were taken from an adult woman who had mild COVID-19 (a few samples of this study predate the infection). Cell type and time point are not known. Each CDR3 is given with its conserved first and last residue. Fields, in order: V gene, J gene, D gene, clone size, CDR3 DNA, CDR3 protein. A D gene is named only where the DNA matches it firmly. Where a row states a size, it is once, few, many or the class of an expanded clone; other rows omit it.

TRBV29-1	TRBJ2-7	TRBD1	few	TGCAGCGTTGTCGGGACAGGAGGCTACGAGCAGTACTTC	CSVVGTGGYEQYF
TRBV12-3/TRBV12-4	TRBJ2-5	.	few	TGTGCCAGCAGTTCCATGGGACGGCAAGAGACCCAGTACTTC	CASSSMGRQETQYF
TRBV3-1	TRBJ2-5	TRBD2	many	TGTGCCAGCAGCCCGGAGGTCGACCGGCCCGGGAGGGAGACCCAGTACTTC	CASSPEVDRPGRETQYF
TRBV4-1	TRBJ2-1	.	many	TGCGCCAGCAGCTTCCTGTCTGTAAGGTCCGACAATGAGCAGTTCTTC	CASSFLSVRSDNEQFF
TRBV27	TRBJ2-7	TRBD2	few	TGTGCCAGCCGATACGGACTAGCGGGGGACGAGCAGTACTTC	CASRYGLAGDEQYF
TRBV11-2	TRBJ1-1	.	.	TGTGCCAGCAGCTTAGGTTCGGGTGGCGAAGCTTTCTTT	CASSLGSGGEAFF
TRBV5-1	TRBJ2-1	.	many	TGCGCCAGCAGCTTGGAGGGATGGAATGAGCAGTTCTTC	CASSLEGWNEQFF
TRBV11-2	TRBJ1-4	.	few	TGTGCCAGCAGCTTCGATCCTCCATCTGAAAAACTGTTTTTT	CASSFDPPSEKLFF
TRBV7-9	TRBJ1-1	.	few	TGTGCCAGCAGCTTAGCGGGGTGGGAGAACACTGAAGCTTTCTTT	CASSLAGWENTEAFF
TRBV20-1	TRBJ2-1	.	many	TGCAGTGCTGAGCTAGCGTCATCCTACAATGAGCAGTTCTTC	CSAELASSYNEQFF
TRBV5-6	TRBJ2-7	.	.	TGTGCCAGCACCCCGTGGGGATATACCTACGAGCAGTACTTC	CASTPWGYTYEQYF
TRBV6-2/TRBV6-3	TRBJ1-1	.	.	TGTGCCAGCAGTTACTCTCGGTCGACTGAAGCTTTCTTT	CASSYSRSTEAFF
TRBV7-2	TRBJ2-5	TRBD2	few	TGTGCCAGCAGCTACGGGACTAGCCGAGAGACCCAGTACTTC	CASSYGTSRETQYF
TRBV20-1	TRBJ1-1	TRBD1	few	TGCAGTGCTAGAGCCGGGACAGGGATCCCGAACACTGAAGCTTTCTTT	CSARAGTGIPNTEAFF
TRBV7-9	TRBJ2-3	TRBD1	many	TGTGCCAGCAGTCCGACAGGGCCAGATACGCAGTATTTT	CASSPTGPDTQYF
TRBV4-3	TRBJ2-7	TRBD1	few	TGCGCCAGCAGCCAAGCTCGGGACAGGGCCATCCACGAGCAGTACTTC	CASSQARDRAIHEQYF
TRBV19	TRBJ2-2	TRBD1	.	TGTGCCAGTAGTACACAGGGGGTCACCGGGGAGCTGTTTTTT	CASSTQGVTGELFF
TRBV6-5	TRBJ2-1	TRBD2	.	TGTGCCAGCAGTTACGTAGCGGGAGGGAGCAATGAGCAGTTCTTC	CASSYVAGGSNEQFF
TRBV7-9	TRBJ2-1	TRBD2	many	TGTGCCAGCAGCTTAGCCCTCCTACTAGCGGGAGCATACAATGAGCAGTTCTTC	CASSLALLLAGAYNEQFF
TRBV6-1	TRBJ1-5	.	.	TGTGCCAGTGGGACCGGGTGGCCCCAGCATTTT	CASGTGWPQHF
TRBV7-9	TRBJ1-2	.	few	TGTGCCAGCAGCTTAGCTCGGTCTGGCTACACCTTC	CASSLARSGYTF
TRBV7-2	TRBJ1-5	.	few	TGTGCCAGCAGCTTAGAAGTAGAAGGGCACCAGCCCCAGCATTTT	CASSLEVEGHQPQHF
TRBV12-3/TRBV12-4	TRBJ1-5	.	.	TGTGCCAGCAGTTTAGGGGGAGATCAGCCCCAGCATTTT	CASSLGGDQPQHF
TRBV3-1	TRBJ2-7	.	.	TGTGCCAGCAGCATCGGACTTAGTTACGAGCAGTACTTC	CASSIGLSYEQYF
TRBV12-3/TRBV12-4	TRBJ2-7	TRBD2	.	TGTGCCAGCAGGATTAGCGGGAGAGGTGAGCAGTACTTC	CASRISGRGEQYF
TRBV9	TRBJ2-7	.	.	TGTGCCAGCAGCGTAGGAGGGGACTACGAGCAGTACTTC	CASSVGGDYEQYF
TRBV4-2	TRBJ2-3	.	once	TGTGCCAGCAGCCAAGGGGGGGTAAAGGCAGATACGCAGTATTTT	CASSQGGVKADTQYF
TRBV7-9	TRBJ1-1	.	.	TGTGCCAACCCCTTCGCAGGGTCGCGGACTGAAGCTTTCTTT	CANPFAGSRTEAFF
TRBV4-3	TRBJ2-5	TRBD2	few	TGCGCCAGCAGCCTGGGACTAGATAGGTGGGAGACCCAGTACTTC	CASSLGLDRWETQYF
TRBV20-1	TRBJ2-7	.	few	TGCAGTGCTAGAGCCGACGCCTACGAGCAGTACTTC	CSARADAYEQYF
TRBV28	TRBJ2-7	TRBD2	.	TGTGCCAGCAGTTTAAAAGTCCCTAGCGGGAGGCAAACCATATCCTACGAGCAGTACTTC	CASSLKVPSGRQTISYEQYF
TRBV2	TRBJ2-4	.	.	TGTGCCAGCAGTGAAGAGCTAGACCTTACAGGAGGAAACATTCAGTACTTC	CASSEELDLTGGNIQYF
TRBV6-6	TRBJ1-2	.	.	TGTGCCAGCAGTTACGCTGGCTACACCTTC	CASSYAGYTF
TRBV6-1	TRBJ2-7	.	.	TGTGCCAGCAGTGAATGGCGGGCCCAGGGGAGCTACGAGCAGTACTTC	CASSEWRAQGSYEQYF
TRBV2	TRBJ2-3	TRBD2	.	TGTGCCAGCACTTGGACTAGCGGGAGTTGGAAGACAGATACGCAGTATTTT	CASTWTSGSWKTDTQYF
TRBV5-1	TRBJ1-2	TRBD1	.	TGCGCCAGCAGCTTGGACAGGGGGTATGGCTACACCTTC	CASSLDRGYGYTF
TRBV6-5	TRBJ2-3	.	few	TGTGCCAGCAGTTGTGGCACTCTGGTCCTAGAGTGTAACACAGATACGCAGTATTTT	CASSCGTLVLECNTDTQYF
TRBV7-9	TRBJ2-7	.	many	TGTGCCAGCGGACCCCTTGTTTCCTACGAGCAGTACTTC	CASGPLVSYEQYF
TRBV2	TRBJ2-3	TRBD1	.	TGTGCCAGCAGTGGAGGACAGGGGGGCTCCACAGATACGCAGTATTTT	CASSGGQGGSTDTQYF
TRBV10-3	TRBJ2-5	.	many	TGTGCCATCAGTGACCCCCCGGACCTGAGGGAGACCCAGTACTTC	CAISDPPDLRETQYF
TRBV7-9	TRBJ1-1	.	few	TGTGCCAGCAGATCCTGGGGGGCGGACACTGAAGCTTTCTTT	CASRSWGADTEAFF
TRBV7-9	TRBJ2-1	.	few	TGTGCCAGCAGCGCCCCAGGGAACGAGCAGTTCTTC	CASSAPGNEQFF
TRBV29-1	TRBJ2-7	TRBD2	.	TGCAGCGGAAGGCGGGAGTTGAACGAGCAGTACTTC	CSGRRELNEQYF
TRBV6-5	TRBJ1-6	TRBD1	.	TGTGCCAGCAGTTACTTTGGACAGGCCCCTATGACCCTCCACTTT	CASSYFGQAPMTLHF
TRBV6-5	TRBJ1-1	.	.	TGTGCCAGCAGTTACACCGTTGTGGGGTCGCGGACTGAAGCTTTCTTT	CASSYTVVGSRTEAFF
TRBV6-5	TRBJ2-5	.	many	TGTGCCAGCAGTTACCGGGGAGAACAAGAGACCCAGTACTTC	CASSYRGEQETQYF